The 3 T cell receptor beta chains reported below all come from one sample, sequenced in a study of blood T cell repertoires in COVID-19. Sequenced by immunoSEQ multiplex PCR; TCRdb stores in-frame clones only, minus some. In the table there are 200,000 or so clones, roughly 88% of which are singletons. The sample taken for sequencing was PBMCs or T cells enriched from blood (not recorded which). The receptors originated from a middle-aged woman with acute COVID-19.

The rearrangement links TRBV19 to TRBJ1-2; tentatively, D is TRBD1 (6 bases). The germline V gene encodes CDR1 LNHDA and CDR2 SQIVND (reference sequence). This CDR3 is built from 11 residues. V was clipped by 9 bases and J by 8 bases, with 13 bases between them. The CDR3: CASLTGSGYTF. The CDR3 DNA follows: TGTGCCAGCCTTACAGGGTCCGGCTACACCTTC.

This chain joins TRBV29-1 and TRBJ1-2; a weak D match, TRBD1 (6 bases). V lost 7 bases and J 4 bases, leaving 16 bases between the germline ends. This CDR3 is 13 amino acids long. CDR1 and CDR2 (germline): SQVTM, ANQGSEA. Here the CDR3 DNA reads TGCAGCGCGGAGGGCGGACAGATCTATGGCTACACCTTC. Translated: CSAEGGQIYGYTF.

J is TRBJ2-1 and V is TRBV18, with D perhaps matching TRBD2 (6 bases). Germline V CDR1 and CDR2: KGHSH, LQKENI. Trimming removed 0 bases from V and 3 bases from J, with 18 bases in between. This CDR3 region has 18 residues. The CDR3 region has the DNA TGTGCCAGCTCACCACCGATCAGTGTGGGGGGATTCTACAATGAGCAGTTCTTC. Translated: CASSPPISVGGFYNEQFF.